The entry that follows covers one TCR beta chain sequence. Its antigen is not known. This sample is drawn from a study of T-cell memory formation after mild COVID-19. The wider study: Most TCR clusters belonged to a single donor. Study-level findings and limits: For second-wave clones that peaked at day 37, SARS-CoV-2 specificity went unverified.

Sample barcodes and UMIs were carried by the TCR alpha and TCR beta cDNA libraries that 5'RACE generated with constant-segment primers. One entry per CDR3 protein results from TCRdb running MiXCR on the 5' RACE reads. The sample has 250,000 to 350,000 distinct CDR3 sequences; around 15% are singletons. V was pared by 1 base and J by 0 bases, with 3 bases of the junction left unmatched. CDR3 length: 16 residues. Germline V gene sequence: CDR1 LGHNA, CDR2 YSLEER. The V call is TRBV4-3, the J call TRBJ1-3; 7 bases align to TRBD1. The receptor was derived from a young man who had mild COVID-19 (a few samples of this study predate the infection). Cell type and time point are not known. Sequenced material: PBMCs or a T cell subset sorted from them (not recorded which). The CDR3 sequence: CASSQGRDSSGNTIYF. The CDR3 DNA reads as TGCGCCAGCAGCCAAGGAAGGGACAGCTCTGGAAACACCATATATTTT.